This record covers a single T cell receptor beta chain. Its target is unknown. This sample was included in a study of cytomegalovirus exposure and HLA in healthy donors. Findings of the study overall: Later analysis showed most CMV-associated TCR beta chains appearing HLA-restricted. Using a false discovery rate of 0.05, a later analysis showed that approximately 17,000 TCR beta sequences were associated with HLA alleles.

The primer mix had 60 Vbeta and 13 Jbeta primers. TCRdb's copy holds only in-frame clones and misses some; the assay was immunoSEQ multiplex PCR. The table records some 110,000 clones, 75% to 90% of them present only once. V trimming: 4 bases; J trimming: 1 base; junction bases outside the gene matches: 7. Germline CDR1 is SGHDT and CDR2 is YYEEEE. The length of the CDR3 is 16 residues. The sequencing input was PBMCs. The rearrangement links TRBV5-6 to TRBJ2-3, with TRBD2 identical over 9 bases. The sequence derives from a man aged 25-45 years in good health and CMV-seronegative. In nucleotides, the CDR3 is TGTGCCAGCAGCCTTGCTATAGCGGGGGGCACAGATACGCAGTATTTT. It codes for CASSLAIAGGTDTQYF. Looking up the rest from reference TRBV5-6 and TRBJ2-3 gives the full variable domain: DAGVTQSPTHLIKTRGQQVTLRCSPKSGHDTVSWYQQALGQGPQFIFQYYEEEERQRGNFPDRFSGHQFPNYSSELNVNALLLGDSALYLCASSLAIAGGTDTQYFGPGTRLTVL.